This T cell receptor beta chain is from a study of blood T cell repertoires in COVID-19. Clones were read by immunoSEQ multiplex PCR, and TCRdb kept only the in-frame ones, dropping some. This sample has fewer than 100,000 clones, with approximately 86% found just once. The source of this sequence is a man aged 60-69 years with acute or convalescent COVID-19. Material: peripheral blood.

The CDR3 protein is CASSGGSSEAFF. CDR3 bases: TGCGCCAGCAGCGGAGGTTCTAGTGAAGCTTTCTTT. V is TRBV5-1 and J is TRBJ1-1; D uncertain. Germline CDR1 SGHRS, CDR2 YFSETQ. This CDR3 comprises 12 residues. Trimming pared 4 bases from V and 7 bases from J, leaving 11 bases between.